This T cell receptor (beta chain) was retrieved from a study of beta chain features in type 1 diabetes. Findings and caveats of the study: Shortening of TCRB CDR3s, moderate but significant, appeared in all four CD4+ subsets of Type 1 diabetes patients.

In regard to this clone: Its target is unknown.

Every isolated RNA sample was fully reverse transcribed, so sequencing captured expressed TCRB transcripts. Profiled with immunoSEQ multiplex PCR; TCRdb holds only in-frame clones, not every one. The data contain 680,000 or so clones, about an eighth of them seen just once; the ten biggest clones take up 0.02% to 0.025%. Sequencing was done on a sample of naive CD4+ T cells from blood. The origin of this receptor is a young man with type 1 diabetes.

The CDR3 reads CASSYSIGGETQYF. CDR3 DNA sequence: TGTGCCAGCAGTTACTCGATCGGTGGAGAGACCCAGTACTTC. V is TRBV6-5 and J is TRBJ2-5; no definite D call. There are 14 residues in the CDR3. Deletions cut 0 bases from V and 4 bases from J, with 9 bases between. Per germline, CDR1 MNHEY and CDR2 SVGAGI.